The rows below give T cell receptor beta chains drawn from one sample of a study of spatial heterogeneity in lung cancer. TCRdb itself ran the 5' RACE reads through MiXCR, one entry per CDR3 protein. The table includes under 150,000 distinct CDR3 sequences, about 10% detected once. The sample consisted of PBMCs, taken at follow-up. Receptors originate from a female donor with early-stage non-small cell lung cancer. Both conserved end residues are trimmed from each CDR3. A D gene is named only where the DNA matches it firmly.

d_call | j_call | v_call | cdr3_aa
. | TRBJ1-5 | TRBV12-3/TRBV12-4 | ASSSTPKNQPQH
. | TRBJ2-5 | TRBV27 | ASSFDGYQETQY
TRBD2 | TRBJ2-1 | TRBV28 | ASSLGLADYYNEQF
. | TRBJ2-5 | TRBV12-3/TRBV12-4 | ASSFRPSARFQETQY
TRBD2 | TRBJ2-1 | TRBV6-2/TRBV6-3 | ASRETSGRINEQF
TRBD2 | TRBJ2-2 | TRBV9 | ASSVGTSVITGELF
TRBD1 | TRBJ1-1 | TRBV28 | ASSLNLWDRGNTEAF
. | TRBJ1-1 | TRBV18 | ASSPSSRNTEAF
. | TRBJ2-7 | TRBV28 | ASSPGVGEQY
. | TRBJ1-3 | TRBV6-1 | AIRTVSGNTIY
. | TRBJ1-4 | TRBV6-5 | ASSPRGGFNEKLF
TRBD2 | TRBJ2-1 | TRBV28 | ASSLGSGRADNEQF
TRBD1 | TRBJ2-1 | TRBV3-1 | ASNHGSRGTYNEQF
TRBD1 | TRBJ2-1 | TRBV5-1 | ASSSTGGRNEQF
TRBD2 | TRBJ2-1 | TRBV7-2 | ASSHSGLYEQF
. | TRBJ2-5 | TRBV2 | ASSGTTFETQY
TRBD2 | TRBJ2-1 | TRBV5-6 | ASSLESSGSTYNEQF
TRBD1 | TRBJ1-2 | TRBV27 | ASSSPRQGNYGYT
TRBD2 | TRBJ2-2 | TRBV28 | ASSLYIAGSTGELF
. | TRBJ2-1 | TRBV9 | ASSVDGSGNEQF
TRBD1 | TRBJ2-2 | TRBV9 | ASSVGQGGTGELF
TRBD2 | TRBJ2-5 | TRBV7-2 | ASSLAVTSGSKTQY
TRBD1 | TRBJ2-1 | TRBV6-6 | ASSYQGANNEQF
TRBD1 | TRBJ1-1 | TRBV10-2 | ASRQGIGNTEAF
. | TRBJ1-1 | TRBV5-1 | ASSLVNPGPVNTEAF
TRBD1 | TRBJ1-2 | TRBV7-9 | ASSSRVQGRDYGYT
. | TRBJ2-3 | TRBV24-1 | ATSDPAGITDTQY
. | TRBJ2-1 | TRBV20-1 | SARDLSLGGSSYNEQF
TRBD2 | TRBJ2-1 | TRBV24-1 | ATSETGTRSNEQF
. | TRBJ2-3 | TRBV29-1 | SVGPDTQY
TRBD1 | TRBJ2-7 | TRBV28 | ASSFSDRGARY
. | TRBJ2-5 | TRBV19 | ASSPQGWQETQY
. | TRBJ2-3 | TRBV28 | AAFGETILTDTQY
. | TRBJ1-6 | TRBV30 | AWSAVPRNSPLH
TRBD2 | TRBJ2-5 | TRBV2 | ASSSHRTSGETQY
. | TRBJ1-3 | TRBV28 | ASSSTGYTIY
. | TRBJ1-5 | TRBV27 | ASSYGGDQPQH